Listed below are T cell receptor beta chains from one sample, sequenced in a study of T cell clonotyping in hematopoietic cell transplantation. Measured with immunoSEQ multiplex PCR; TCRdb has only the in-frame clones, and not every one. In the table there are tens of thousands of clones, approximately 81% of which are singletons. The input for sequencing was peripheral blood mononuclear cells, taken before stem cell transplant. Every receptor here comes from a man aged 60 to 75 with acute myeloid leukemia. Some clones in this sample may be carry-over from other donors' samples. The CDR3 runs from the conserved cysteine through the conserved F or W. Fields, in order: clone size, J gene, V gene, CDR3 protein. Clone sizes are given selectively: once, few, many, or a class where the clone is expanded.

. TRBJ1-4 TRBV2 CASSGQGNPNEKLFF
once TRBJ2-3 TRBV6-5 CASSTGQHTDTQYF
. TRBJ2-6 TRBV2 CASSRGLSSGANVLTF
once TRBJ2-5 TRBV30 CAWSTPGRGARETQYF
. TRBJ1-2 TRBV7-2 CASSPDRGHNYGYTF
. TRBJ1-1 TRBV6-5 CASRLKQGPNTEAFF
. TRBJ1-4 TRBV4-2 CASSPTGTGGAGNEKLFF
once TRBJ1-5 TRBV9 CASSATGENQPQHF
. TRBJ2-7 TRBV5-4 CASSLDQGAREQYF
. TRBJ1-4 TRBV5-4 CASSMRQGIGEKLFF
. TRBJ2-7 TRBV28 CASSGTRTPYEQYF
once TRBJ1-5 TRBV27 CASSFSRQGNQPQHF
. TRBJ1-2 TRBV4-2 CASSQDGSRDRGGYTF
. TRBJ1-6 TRBV6-6 CASSYSTASDLSPLHF
. TRBJ1-6 TRBV19 CASSSAGTGDNSPLHF
. TRBJ2-7 TRBV5-8 CASIGSPDYEQYF
. TRBJ2-7 TRBV7-9 CASSLALANPSYEQYF
. TRBJ2-7 TRBV25-1 CASSEFRADRYEQYF
few TRBJ2-3 TRBV7-3 CASSLGASGGTDTQYF
. TRBJ1-5 TRBV7-2 CASSSQGGNTNQPQHF
. TRBJ1-1 TRBV7-9 CASSLGRQPSTEAFF
. TRBJ2-2 TRBV5-1 CASSAGLAGNTGELFF
. TRBJ1-4 TRBV7-2 CASSGVGAATNEKLFF
. TRBJ1-5 TRBV28 CASSLFRQYFSNQPQHF
. TRBJ2-7 TRBV19 CASSTGLTGYEQYF
. TRBJ2-1 TRBV27 CASNYGQGALDEQFF